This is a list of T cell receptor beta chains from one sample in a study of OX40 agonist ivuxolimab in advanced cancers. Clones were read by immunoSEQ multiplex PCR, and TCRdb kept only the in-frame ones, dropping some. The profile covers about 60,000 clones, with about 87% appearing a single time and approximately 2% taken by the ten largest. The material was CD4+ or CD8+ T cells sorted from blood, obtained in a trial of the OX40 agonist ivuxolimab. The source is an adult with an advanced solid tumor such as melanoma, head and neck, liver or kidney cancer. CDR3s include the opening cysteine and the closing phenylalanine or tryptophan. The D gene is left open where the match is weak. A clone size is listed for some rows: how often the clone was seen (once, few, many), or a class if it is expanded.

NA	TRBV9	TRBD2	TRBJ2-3	CASSLRTSGGPVPQYF	TGTGCCAGCAGCCTACGGACTAGCGGGGGGCCTGTGCCGCAGTATTTT
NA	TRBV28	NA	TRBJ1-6	CASTTQGSPLHF	TGTGCCAGCACCACTCAGGGTTCACCCCTCCACTTT
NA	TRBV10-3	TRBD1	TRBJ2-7	CAISEMDRGPYEQYF	TGTGCCATCAGTGAGATGGACAGGGGGCCCTACGAGCAGTACTTC
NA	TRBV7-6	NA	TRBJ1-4	CASSVIRGQDLFF	TGTGCCAGCAGCGTCATCCGAGGGCAGGATCTGTTTTTT
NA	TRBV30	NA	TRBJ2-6	CACPEARQGGVRGANVLTF	TGTGCCTGCCCAGAGGCCCGACAGGGAGGGGTACGAGGGGCCAACGTCCTGACTTTC
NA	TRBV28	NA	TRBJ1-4	CASSLPGSTNEKLFF	TGTGCCAGCAGCCTACCGGGCTCAACTAATGAAAAACTGTTTTTT
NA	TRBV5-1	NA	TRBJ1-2	CASSSTGYYGYTF	TGCGCCAGCAGCTCTACGGGATACTATGGCTACACCTTC
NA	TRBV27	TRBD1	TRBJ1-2	CASRGQIPNSYGYTF	TGTGCCAGCAGGGGACAGATACCAAATTCATATGGCTACACCTTC
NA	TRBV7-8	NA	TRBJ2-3	CASSFGTTIRGSDTQYF	TGTGCCAGCAGCTTTGGGACAACTATCCGGGGCTCAGATACGCAGTATTTT
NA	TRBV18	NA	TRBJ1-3	CASSPPGGVGNTIYF	TGTGCCAGCTCACCACCAGGAGGGGTTGGAAACACCATATATTTT
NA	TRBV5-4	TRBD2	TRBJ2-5	CASSSVMTSGQETQYF	TGTGCCAGCAGTTCGGTGATGACTAGCGGACAAGAGACCCAGTACTTC
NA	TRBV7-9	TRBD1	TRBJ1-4	CASSPRTGLELFF	TGTGCCAGCAGCCCCAGGACAGGCCTGGAACTGTTTTTT
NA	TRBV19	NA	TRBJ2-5	CASSTGTGRAQYF	TGTGCCAGTAGTACTGGGACCGGCCGGGCCCAGTACTTC
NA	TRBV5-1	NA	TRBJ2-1	CASSERTENRNEQFF	TGCGCCAGCAGCGAGCGGACAGAGAATAGGAATGAGCAGTTCTTC
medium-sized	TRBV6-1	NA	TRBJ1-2	CASSESGVGGYGYTF	TGTGCCAGCAGTGAATCAGGGGTCGGAGGATATGGCTACACCTTC
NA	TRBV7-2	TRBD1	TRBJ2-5	CASSYRGSSPGLAQYF	TGTGCCAGCAGTTACAGGGGTTCGTCCCCGGGTTTGGCCCAGTACTTC
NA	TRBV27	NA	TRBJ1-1	CASSPGTLSTTEAFF	TGTGCCAGCAGTCCAGGGACCCTGTCAACTACTGAAGCTTTCTTT
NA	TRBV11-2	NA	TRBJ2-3	CASSLWVAVSTDTQYF	TGTGCCAGCAGCTTATGGGTAGCGGTATCCACAGATACGCAGTATTTT
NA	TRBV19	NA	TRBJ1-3	CASSIDKDGLSGNTIYF	TGTGCCAGTAGTATAGATAAGGACGGACTCTCTGGAAACACCATATATTTT
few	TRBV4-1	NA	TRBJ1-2	CASSQAPTTANYGYTF	TGCGCCAGCAGCCAAGCCCCCACAACAGCTAACTATGGCTACACCTTC
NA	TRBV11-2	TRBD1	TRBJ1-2	CASSLSSWGQGAGRLSYTF	TGTGCCAGCAGCTTAAGCAGCTGGGGGCAGGGGGCAGGTAGATTGAGCTACACCTTC
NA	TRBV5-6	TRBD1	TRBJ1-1	CASSLPGQGINTEAFF	TGTGCCAGCAGCTTGCCCGGACAGGGAATAAACACTGAAGCTTTCTTT
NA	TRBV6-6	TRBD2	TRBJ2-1	CASSYPSTSEANEQFF	TGTGCCAGCAGTTACCCCTCGACTAGCGAGGCCAATGAGCAGTTCTTC
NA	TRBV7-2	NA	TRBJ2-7	CASRPDRPYEQYF	TGTGCCAGCCGCCCCGACAGGCCCTACGAGCAGTACTTC
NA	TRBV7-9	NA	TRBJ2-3	CASSLGLRVLGTDTQYF	TGTGCCAGCAGCTTAGGCCTAAGGGTATTGGGCACAGATACGCAGTATTTT
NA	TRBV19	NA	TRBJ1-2	CASSIDHWTDYGYTF	TGTGCCAGTAGTATAGATCATTGGACGGACTATGGCTACACCTTC
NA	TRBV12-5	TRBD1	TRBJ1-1	CASGADRSGAFF	TGTGCTAGTGGTGCGGACAGGAGTGGAGCTTTCTTT
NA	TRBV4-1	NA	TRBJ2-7	CASSQATKQPSYEQYF	TGCGCCAGCAGCCAAGCGACTAAACAGCCCTCCTACGAGCAGTACTTC
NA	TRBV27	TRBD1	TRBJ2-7	CASRGTGISYEQYF	TGTGCCAGCAGAGGGACAGGGATTTCCTACGAGCAGTACTTC
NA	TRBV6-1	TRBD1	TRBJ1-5	CASSTRDRGVQPQHF	TGTGCCAGCAGTACCCGGGACAGGGGGGTTCAGCCCCAGCATTTT
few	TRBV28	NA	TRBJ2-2	CATTEYTGELFF	TGTGCCACCACGGAATACACCGGGGAGCTGTTTTTT
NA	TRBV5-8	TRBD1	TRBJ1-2	CASTAYGQGGYGYTF	TGTGCCAGCACGGCATACGGACAGGGGGGCTATGGCTACACCTTC
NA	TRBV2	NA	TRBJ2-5	CASSVNRAETQYF	TGTGCCAGCAGTGTTAATAGGGCGGAGACCCAGTACTTC
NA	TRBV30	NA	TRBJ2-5	CAWSVDGRETQYF	TGTGCCTGGAGTGTAGACGGGAGAGAGACCCAGTACTTC
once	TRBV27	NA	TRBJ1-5	CASSPYAGTGGNQPQHF	TGTGCCAGCAGTCCTTACGCCGGGACCGGCGGCAATCAGCCCCAGCATTTT
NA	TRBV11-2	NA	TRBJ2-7	CASSLVFGGPYEQYF	TGTGCCAGCAGCTTAGTTTTCGGGGGACCCTACGAGCAGTACTTC
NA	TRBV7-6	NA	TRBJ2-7	CASSLLNYEQYF	TGTGCCAGCAGCTTGCTAAACTACGAGCAGTACTTC
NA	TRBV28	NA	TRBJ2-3	CASSFALFQGQDTQYF	TGTGCCAGCAGTTTCGCACTTTTCCAGGGACAAGATACGCAGTATTTT
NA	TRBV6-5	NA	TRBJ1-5	CASSGAFSNQPQHF	TGTGCCAGCAGCGGGGCCTTTAGCAATCAGCCCCAGCATTTT
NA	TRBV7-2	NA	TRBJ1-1	CASSLGRGLTEAFF	TGTGCCAGCAGCTTAGGACGGGGGCTCACTGAAGCTTTCTTT
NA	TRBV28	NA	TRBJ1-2	CASTLGHYGYTF	TGTGCCAGCACCTTGGGTCACTATGGCTACACCTTC
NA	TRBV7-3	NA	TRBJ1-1	CASSLLPTGTEAFF	TGTGCCAGCAGCTTACTCCCAACAGGGACTGAAGCTTTCTTT
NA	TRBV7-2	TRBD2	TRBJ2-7	CASSLQWLAGNEQYF	TGTGCCAGCAGCTTACAATGGCTAGCGGGAAACGAGCAGTACTTC
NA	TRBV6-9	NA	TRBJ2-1	CARPGTSGSGEQFF	TGTGCCAGACCCGGTACGTCGGGGTCGGGGGAGCAGTTCTTC
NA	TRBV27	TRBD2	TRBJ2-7	CASSLGGKQYF	TGTGCCAGCAGTCTGGGAGGGAAGCAGTACTTC